This is a list of T cell receptor beta chains from one sample in a study of early T cells in non-severe SARS-CoV-2 infection. TCRdb re-derived calls from the 5' RACE reads in MiXCR, one entry per CDR3 protein. The data contain tens of thousands of distinct CDR3 sequences, 9.3% of them singletons. Sequences were obtained from whole blood. Receptors originate from an adult who was a healthcare worker with PCR-confirmed SARS-CoV-2 infection or an uninfected control (not recorded which). CDR3s include the opening cysteine and the closing phenylalanine or tryptophan. D genes are given only for firm matches. Clone size, where shown, is once, few, many, or a class for clones that have expanded.

TRBJ2-2,TRBD1,few,TRBV4-1,TGCGCCACCAGGGCGATTGGCAGGGGGACCGGGGAGCTGTTTTTT,CATRAIGRGTGELFF
TRBJ2-6,.,few,TRBV3-1,TGTGCCAGCAGCCAAGCGTGGTCAGGGGCCAACGTCCTGACTTTC,CASSQAWSGANVLTF
TRBJ2-2,.,many,TRBV9,TGTGCCAGCAGCCCACAGACAGGCACCGGGGAGCTGTTTTTT,CASSPQTGTGELFF
TRBJ2-2,TRBD1,medium-sized,TRBV13,TGTGCCAGCAGCGGCGGCAGGGGGTCGACCGGGGAGCTGTTTTTT,CASSGGRGSTGELFF
TRBJ1-1,.,.,TRBV27,TGTGCCAGCAGTCTAACACAGGGTATGGGAACTGAAGCTTTCTTT,CASSLTQGMGTEAFF
TRBJ2-5,TRBD2,few,TRBV5-4,TGTGCCAGCAGCTTCCCCGGACTAGCGGGGGGCCTCGCGACCCAGTACTTC,CASSFPGLAGGLATQYF
TRBJ1-2,.,.,TRBV19,TGTGCCAGTACCTTCCCCGGGAGCGACGGCTACACCTTC,CASTFPGSDGYTF
TRBJ2-7,.,.,TRBV18,TGTGCCAGCTCACCACCCTCCGGGGGCCGGGGGTACTTC,CASSPPSGGRGYF
TRBJ1-5,.,many,TRBV7-8,TGTGCCAGCAGCGGATCCCGTAGCAATCAGCCCCAGCATTTT,CASSGSRSNQPQHF
TRBJ2-7,.,.,TRBV30,TGTGCCTGGAGTAGAGAGGGAAACTCCTACGAGCAGTACTTC,CAWSREGNSYEQYF
TRBJ1-4,.,.,TRBV19,TGTGCCAGTACCCCCGGGGGGGCGGGTGAAAAACTGTTTTTT,CASTPGGAGEKLFF
TRBJ1-1,.,.,TRBV10-3,TGTGCCATCAGTCCAACCGGGACACCGAACACTGAAGCTTTCTTT,CAISPTGTPNTEAFF
TRBJ1-2,TRBD1,many,TRBV12-3/TRBV12-4,TGTGCCAGCAGTTACTCAGGGGGGAACTATGGCTACACCTTC,CASSYSGGNYGYTF
TRBJ2-2,.,.,TRBV12-5,TGTGCTAGTGGTTCCCGACAGAACACCGGGGAGCTGTTTTTT,CASGSRQNTGELFF
TRBJ1-4,.,.,TRBV27,TGTGCCAGCAGGCCTGACGGGCTTCTAAATTTGAGGGAAAAACTGTTTTTT,CASRPDGLLNLREKLFF
TRBJ1-6,.,.,TRBV5-1,TGCGCCAGCAGCCTCAGCGCAGGGAAGAACAATTCACCCCTCCACTTT,CASSLSAGKNNSPLHF
TRBJ2-5,TRBD1,many,TRBV3-1,TGTGCCAGCAGCCAACCCGGGACAGGGGTAGAGACCCAGTACTTC,CASSQPGTGVETQYF
TRBJ1-6,TRBD1,few,TRBV12-3/TRBV12-4,TGTGCCAGCAGCTCCCGAGGGGGCCATAATTCACCCCTCCACTTT,CASSSRGGHNSPLHF
TRBJ1-6,TRBD1,many,TRBV20-1,TGCAGTGCTAAACCAGGGGGCGTCCCCTATAATTCACCCCTCCACTTT,CSAKPGGVPYNSPLHF
TRBJ2-3,.,many,TRBV7-6,TGTGCCAGCAGCTTAGAGTTGGTGGGGGCTAGCACAGATACGCAGTATTTT,CASSLELVGASTDTQYF
TRBJ2-7,.,.,TRBV12-3/TRBV12-4,TGTGCCAGCAGCGACGTCGGGGGTTCCTACGAGCAGTACTTC,CASSDVGGSYEQYF
TRBJ2-3,TRBD2,.,TRBV7-9,TGTGCCAGCAGCTTACTACTAGCGGGGGGGCCTAATACGCAGTATTTT,CASSLLLAGGPNTQYF
TRBJ1-6,.,.,TRBV3-1,TGTGCCAGCAGCCAAGAAGGGGTTTTGGGCAGACCCCTCCACTTT,CASSQEGVLGRPLHF
TRBJ2-7,TRBD1,few,TRBV10-3,TGTGCCATCACGGGGGACAGGGATTCCTACGAGCAGTACTTC,CAITGDRDSYEQYF
TRBJ1-2,.,few,TRBV12-3/TRBV12-4,TGTGCCAGCAGTCTTACACGGCGAGGCTACACCTTC,CASSLTRRGYTF
TRBJ1-4,.,.,TRBV20-1,TGCAGTGCTAGAAAGGGGGGGACTAATGTAAAACTGTTTTTT,CSARKGGTNVKLFF
TRBJ2-3,TRBD2,few,TRBV2,TGTGCCAGCAGTGTCCAGGGACCGGGACTAGCAACCCCAGATACGCAGTATTTT,CASSVQGPGLATPDTQYF
TRBJ2-5,.,few,TRBV7-9,TGTGCCAGCGGTGAGGGAGCCCAGGGGACCCAGTACTTC,CASGEGAQGTQYF